This T cell receptor beta chain was identified in a study of blood T cell repertoires in COVID-19. Study-wide context: Researchers got acute and convalescent COVID-19 samples from the United States, Italy and Spain.

Germline CDR1 and CDR2: SGHRS and YFSETQ. The CDR3 covers 14 residues. Trimming removed 0 bases at V and 7 bases at J, with 11 bases between. Per the original data handling: Reference gene primer amplification in the assay estimated nucleated cell counts. The assay was immunoSEQ multiplex PCR, and TCRdb's table has in-frame clones only and misses some. The V and J calls and clone size come from that table; D and trimming were worked out from the DNA. Counted here are roughly 200,000 clones, roughly 77% occurring once; the ten biggest clones make up approximately 6%. The source material was peripheral blood. The rearrangement links TRBV5-1 to TRBJ2-1; D is possibly TRBD2 (6 bases). The receptor comes from a woman between 40 and 50 years old with COVID-19, enrolled during active disease. The CDR3 loop reads CASSLGSGRNEQFF. DNA of the CDR3: TGCGCCAGCAGCTTGGGTAGCGGAAGGAATGAGCAGTTCTTC.